This T cell receptor beta chain comes out of a study of STAT5B mutations in CD4+ large granular lymphocyte leukemia. General study points: Patient CD4-sorted repertoires stayed more clonal than healthy ones after leukemic-clone removal.

In the study's own analysis: Lowest detectable productive clonotype frequency was 2.59 x 10-5. Here immunoSEQ multiplex PCR was the method, and the copy in TCRdb shows in-frame clones only, minus some. Clonal size and the V and J genes are those of that table, whereas D and trimming came from the DNA. The repertoire consists of about 31,000 clones, with roughly 74% occurring once and the leading ten covering approximately 1.1%. Remarks on this clone: Its antigen remains unidentified. Additional DNA sequences in this sample encode the identical CDR3.

The CDR3 runs to 14 residues. Germline V gene data show CDR1 as SGHRS and CDR2 as YFSETQ. Trimming left V 4 bases short and J 5 bases short, with 15 bases between. The source of this sequence is a human donor in good health. Sequencing used CD4+ T cells from blood buffy coats. The chain carries TRBV5-1 and TRBJ1-1, with D tentatively TRBD1 (6 bases). CDR3 DNA sequence: TGCGCCAGCAGCCTCGAGCAGGGGCGGACTGAAGCTTTCTTT. Protein product: CASSLEQGRTEAFF.